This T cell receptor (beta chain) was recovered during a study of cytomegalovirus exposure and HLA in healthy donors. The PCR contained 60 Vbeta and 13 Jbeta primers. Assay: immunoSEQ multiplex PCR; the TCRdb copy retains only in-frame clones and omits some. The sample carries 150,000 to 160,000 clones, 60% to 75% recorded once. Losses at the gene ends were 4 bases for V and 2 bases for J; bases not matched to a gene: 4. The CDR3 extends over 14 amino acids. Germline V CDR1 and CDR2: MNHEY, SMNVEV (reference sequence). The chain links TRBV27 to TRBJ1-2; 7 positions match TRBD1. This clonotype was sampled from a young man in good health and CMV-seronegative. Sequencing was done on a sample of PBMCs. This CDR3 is CASSSQTGNYGYTF. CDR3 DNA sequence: TGTGCCAGCAGTTCCCAGACAGGGAACTATGGCTACACCTTC.